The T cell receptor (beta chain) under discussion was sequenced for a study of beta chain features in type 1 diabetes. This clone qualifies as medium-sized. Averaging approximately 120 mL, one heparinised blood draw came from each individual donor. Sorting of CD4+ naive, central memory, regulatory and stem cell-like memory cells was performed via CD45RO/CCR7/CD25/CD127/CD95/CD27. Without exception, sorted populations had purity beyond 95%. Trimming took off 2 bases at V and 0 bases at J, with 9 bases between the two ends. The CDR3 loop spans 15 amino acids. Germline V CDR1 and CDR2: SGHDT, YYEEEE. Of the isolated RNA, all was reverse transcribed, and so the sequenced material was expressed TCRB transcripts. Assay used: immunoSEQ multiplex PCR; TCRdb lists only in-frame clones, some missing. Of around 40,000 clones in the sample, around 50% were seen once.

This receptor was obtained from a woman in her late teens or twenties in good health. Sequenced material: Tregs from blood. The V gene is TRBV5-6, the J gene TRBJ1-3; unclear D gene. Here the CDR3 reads CASSFVPSSGNTIYF. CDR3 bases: TGTGCCAGCAGCTTCGTCCCGTCCTCTGGAAACACCATATATTTT.